The clone carrying this T cell receptor beta chain was seen a handful of times. The CDR3 extends over 15 amino acids. V lost 7 bases and J lost 0, with 15 bases in between. CDR1 is ENHRY, CDR2 SYGVKD, per germline. In the authors' workflow: Reference gene primer amplification in the assay estimated nucleated cell counts. Here immunoSEQ multiplex PCR was the method, and the copy in TCRdb shows in-frame clones only, minus some. The V and J calls and clone size come from that table; D and trimming were worked out from the DNA. The data show approximately 68,000 clones, 65% to 90% seen once. This specimen comes from a study of blood T cell repertoires in COVID-19. Study-wide background: T cells, B-cell-depleted T cells, or PBMCs provided the cDNA or gDNA that served as material.

The sample taken for sequencing was peripheral blood. The chain links TRBV10-3 to TRBJ1-1; maybe TRBD1 (5 bases). This sequence originates from a man aged 70 or older with active or convalescent COVID-19. CDR3 nucleotide sequence: TGTGCCATCAACAACCAGGGATTCATGAACACTGAAGCTTTCTTT. This gives the protein CAINNQGFMNTEAFF.